These 18 T cell receptor beta chains came from one sample sequenced in a study of blood T cells in healthy people across ages. A second PCR of 7 to 11 cycles used a sample-barcoded 5' primer and a J-beta primer mix. MiXCR, run by TCRdb on the 5' RACE reads, gives a single entry per CDR3 protein. Found here are 800,000 or so distinct CDR3 sequences, 20% to 25% of them singletons; the top ten hold 3% to 4.5%. Another study also made use of these data, one on T cells of mothers and their children.

Material: blood. These receptors all come from a boy aged 5-17 years in good health.

This clonotype was counted between two and nine times. V gene TRBV10-3 combines with J gene TRBJ2-7, with 7 positions matching TRBD1. CDR1 is ENHRY, CDR2 SYGVKD, per germline. J gave up 5 bases and V 5 bases, and 3 bases lay outside the gene matches. The CDR3 covers 12 residues. The CDR3 coding sequence is TGTGCCATCAGTTACGGGACAGACGAGCAGTACTTC. This codes for CAISYGTDEQYF.

This clonotype was counted a few times. The chain couples TRBV30 to TRBJ2-1; D unclear. The CDR3 is 11 residues long. Trimming stripped 1 base from V and 5 bases from J, with 3 bases between. Germline CDR1 GTSNPN, CDR2 SVGIG (reference sequence). CDR3 region: CAWSGDNEQFF. The CDR3 DNA sequence: TGTGCCTGGAGTGGCGACAATGAGCAGTTCTTC.

This clonotype was observed a few times. The rearrangement uses TRBV20-1 and TRBJ2-7; 11 bases map to TRBD1. The CDR3 contains 16 residues. The germline gives CDR1 DFQATT, CDR2 SNEGSKA (reference sequence). V trimming: 3 bases; J trimming: 3 bases; junction bases outside the gene matches: 10. The CDR3 is CSARSNGQGAFYEQYF. The CDR3 region has the DNA TGCAGTGCTAGGTCCAACGGACAGGGGGCTTTCTACGAGCAGTACTTC.

The chain has TRBV21-1 and TRBJ2-5; whether TRBD1, the table's D call, matches the DNA was not checked. TRBV21-1 is a recognized pseudogene. The CDR3 runs 17 residues. CDR3 protein: CASSTNPLGRGWETQYF. As DNA, the CDR3 is TGTGCCAGCAGCACAAACCCTCTTGGGCGAGGGTGGGAGACCCAGTACTTC.

The V call is TRBV5-1, the J call TRBJ2-7, with 8 bases matching TRBD1. The CDR3 extends over 15 amino acids. The ends lost 2 bases at V and 5 bases at J; junction bases unmatched: 9. Germline-derived CDR1 and CDR2 are SGHRS and YFSETQ. In nucleotides, the CDR3 is TGCGCCAGCAGCTTTGACGGCAGGGGGCGAAACGAGCAGTACTTC. This translates into CASSFDGRGRNEQYF.

This chain connects TRBV6-2 or TRBV6-3 to TRBJ2-1, with D hard to call. Per germline, CDR1 MNHEY and CDR2 SVGEGT. Between the trimmed V and J ends, which lost 1 base and 16 bases, there was a span of 17 bases. CDR3 length: 13 amino acids. The CDR3 DNA reads as TGTGCCAGCAGTTACTTGCTTTCGGGCCGTCCATTCTTC. The encoded protein is CASSYLLSGRPFF.

This clonotype was recorded a few times. This sequence joins TRBV9 and TRBJ1-5, with D perhaps TRBD1 (5 bases). In germline, CDR1 is SGDLS, CDR2 YYNGEE. CDR3 length: 13 residues. The V and J ends lost 2 bases and 7 bases respectively, with 10 bases between them. The DNA for the CDR3 is TGTGCCAGCAGCGTCGGGGGTATACAGCCCCAGCATTTT. It codes for CASSVGGIQPQHF.

This clonotype was seen a few times. V and J are TRBV20-1 and TRBJ2-5; 8 nucleotides line up with TRBD2. The end of the DNA aligns better with TRBJ2-1, so the J call may be wrong. CDR1 and CDR2 from the germline V gene are DFQATT and SNEGSKA (reference sequence). The CDR3 contains 14 residues. CDR3 sequence reads: CSARDQREYNEQFF. For the CDR3, the DNA is TGCAGTGCTAGAGATCAGCGGGAGTACAATGAGCAGTTCTTC.

The table lists this clonotype with a count of one. This chain uses TRBV9 with TRBJ2-5; D is possibly TRBD1 or TRBD2 (5 bases each). The CDR3 covers 15 residues. With 3 bases removed from V and 5 bases from J, the gap between germline ends came to 17 bases. Germline V gives CDR1 SGDLS, CDR2 YYNGEE. The CDR3 spells CASSAAHSEGETQYF. The CDR3 coding sequence is TGTGCCAGCAGCGCAGCTCACAGCGAGGGGGAGACCCAGTACTTC.

The CDR3 DNA reads as TGTGCCAGTCACAGGGGACTCGACCTAGCGGGTTTCTACGAGCAGTACTTC. Amino acid sequence: CASHRGLDLAGFYEQYF. The chain carries TRBV6-1 and TRBJ2-7; perhaps TRBD2 as D (8 bases). V dropped 9 bases and J dropped 3 bases, with 27 bases sitting between them. The CDR3 is 17 amino acids. Germline values: CDR1 MNHNS, CDR2 SASEGT.

The chain recombines TRBV25-1 with TRBJ1-2, with D tentatively TRBD1 (5 bases). The CDR3 is 15 residues long. Germline assignment: CDR1 MGHDK and CDR2 SYGVNS. Trimming removed 4 bases at V and 5 bases at J, with 17 bases between. The CDR3 loop is CASSGLGTSLYGYTF. The CDR3 bases are TGTGCCAGCAGTGGTCTCGGGACCTCCCTATATGGCTACACCTTC.

A few counts support this clonotype. The chain carries TRBV29-1 and TRBJ2-5, with a possible D match to TRBD1 (6 bases). Trimming took off 2 bases at V and 7 bases at J, with 23 bases between the two ends. The germline V gene has CDR1 SQVTM and CDR2 ANQGSEA. The CDR3 is 16 amino acids. The CDR3 nucleotides are TGCAGCGTTGAAACGTGGGTGACAGGCCCCAGGGGGACCCAGTACTTC. Protein sequence: CSVETWVTGPRGTQYF.

This clonotype was seen a few times. The chain couples TRBV27 to TRBJ2-1, with no clear D. Germline CDR1 and CDR2: MNHEY and SMNVEV (reference sequence). Trimming pared 2 bases from V and 6 bases from J, leaving 26 bases between. CDR3 size: 19 residues. The CDR3: CASSLIWRLSIPIGNEQFF. In DNA, the CDR3 is TGTGCCAGCAGTTTAATCTGGCGGCTCAGCATCCCAATAGGCAATGAGCAGTTCTTC.

Only a few counts were recorded for this clonotype. The gene calls are TRBV7-9 and TRBJ2-7, with 15 bases aligning to TRBD2. Trimming cost V 5 bases and J 6 bases; bases outside gene matches: 8. This CDR3 contains 16 residues. CDR1 is SEHNR and CDR2 is FQNEAQ in the germline V gene (reference sequence). In DNA, the CDR3 is TGTGCCAGCAGCAACATACCGGGACTAGCGGGAGGCGAGCAGTACTTC. Translation gives CASSNIPGLAGGEQYF.

This sequence joins TRBV5-1 and TRBJ2-5, with 7 nucleotides matching TRBD2. Germline loops: CDR1 SGHRS, CDR2 YFSETQ. The CDR3 length is 15 residues. V lost 0 bases, J lost 1 base, and 3 bases stayed unmatched. This chain's CDR3 is CASSLASGIQETQYF. The CDR3 nucleotides read TGCGCCAGCAGCTTGGCAAGCGGGATCCAAGAGACCCAGTACTTC.

This clonotype occurred a few times. The junction differs from germline at one of its ends, possibly a read error. The chain is built from TRBV20-1 and TRBJ2-5; D could derive from TRBD1 or TRBD2 (5 bases each). Germline V gene data show CDR1 as DFQATT and CDR2 as SNEGSKA (reference sequence). The CDR3 totals 10 residues. The DNA of the CDR3 is TGCAGTGCTAACCGGGACCGCTGGGGATTC. Translating it yields CSANRDRWGF.

This chain uses TRBV7-2 with TRBJ2-1, with 8 nucleotides matching TRBD2. The J call could be wrong; TRBJ2-7 is a better fit for the DNA end. CDR1 is SGHTA and CDR2 is FQGNSA in the germline V gene. This CDR3 spans 15 amino acids. This CDR3 is CASSRRSGGSYEQYF. The CDR3 coding sequence is TGTGCCAGCAGCCGGCGGAGCGGGGGTTCCTACGAGCAGTACTTC.

V and J are TRBV18 and TRBJ2-5; no clear D gene. Trimming pared 2 bases from V and 3 bases from J, leaving 7 bases between. The CDR3 is 13 residues long. The germline gives CDR1 KGHSH, CDR2 LQKENI. The chain's CDR3 is CASSPRREETQYF. The CDR3, as DNA: TGTGCCAGCTCACCAAGAAGGGAAGAGACCCAGTACTTC.